This T cell receptor beta chain was identified during a study of early T cells in non-severe SARS-CoV-2 infection. Study summary: The sequenced material was bulk RNA from unsorted whole blood, and its chains were unpaired.

Molecules of cDNA were individually given unique molecular identifiers that were attached to them. TCRdb reprocessed the 5' RACE reads with MiXCR, giving one entry per CDR3 protein. The sample yields about 70,000 distinct CDR3 sequences, 9.5% to 15% seen once. This clonotype was counted only a few times. After removal of 5 bases from V and 6 bases from J, the junction contained 9 bases not matched to a gene. CDR3 length: 15 amino acids. The origin of this receptor is an adult who was a healthcare worker with PCR-confirmed SARS-CoV-2 infection or an uninfected control (not recorded which). The donor label of this sample is uncertain. This specimen consisted of whole blood, obtained at baseline. The chain carries TRBV12-3 or TRBV12-4 and TRBJ1-2, with 10 bases aligning to TRBD1. DNA of the CDR3: TGTGCCAGCAGTGGTCCGGGACAGGGGAGAGATGGCTACACCTTC. Its protein is CASSGPGQGRDGYTF.